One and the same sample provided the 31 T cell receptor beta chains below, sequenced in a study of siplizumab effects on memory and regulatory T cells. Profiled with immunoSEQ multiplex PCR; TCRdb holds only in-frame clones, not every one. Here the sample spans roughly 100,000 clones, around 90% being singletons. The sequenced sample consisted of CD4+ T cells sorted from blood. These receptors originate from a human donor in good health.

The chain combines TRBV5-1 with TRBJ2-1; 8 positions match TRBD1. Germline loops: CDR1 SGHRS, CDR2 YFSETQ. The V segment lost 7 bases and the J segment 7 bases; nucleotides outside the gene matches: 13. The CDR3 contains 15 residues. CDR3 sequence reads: CASASGGGLGNEQFF. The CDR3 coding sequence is TGCGCCAGCGCATCAGGGGGCGGGCTAGGTAATGAGCAGTTCTTC.

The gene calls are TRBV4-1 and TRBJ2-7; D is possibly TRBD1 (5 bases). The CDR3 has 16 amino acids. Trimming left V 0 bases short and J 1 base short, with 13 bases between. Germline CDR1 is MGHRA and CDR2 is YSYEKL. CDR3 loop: CASSQDSKRGSYEQYF. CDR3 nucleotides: TGCGCCAGCAGCCAAGATAGTAAAAGGGGTTCCTACGAGCAGTACTTC.

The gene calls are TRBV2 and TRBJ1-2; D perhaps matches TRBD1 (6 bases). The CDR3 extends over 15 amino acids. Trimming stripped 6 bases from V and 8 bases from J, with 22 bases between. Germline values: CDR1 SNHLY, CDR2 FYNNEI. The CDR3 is CASRTLRGINAGYTF. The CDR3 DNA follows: TGTGCCAGCAGAACCTTAAGGGGGATTAACGCGGGCTACACCTTC.

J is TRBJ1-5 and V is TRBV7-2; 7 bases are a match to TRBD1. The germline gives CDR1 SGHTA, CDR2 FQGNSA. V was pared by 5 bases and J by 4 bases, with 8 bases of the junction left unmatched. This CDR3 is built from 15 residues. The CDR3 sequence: CASSLGQYQNQPQHF. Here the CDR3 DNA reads TGTGCCAGCAGCCTGGGACAGTACCAGAATCAGCCCCAGCATTTT.

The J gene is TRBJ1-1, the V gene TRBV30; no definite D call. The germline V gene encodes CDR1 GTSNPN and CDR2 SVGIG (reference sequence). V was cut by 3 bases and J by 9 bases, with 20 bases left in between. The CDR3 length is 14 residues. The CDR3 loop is CAWRLGPGSPQAFF. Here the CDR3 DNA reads TGTGCCTGGAGGTTAGGACCTGGTTCACCGCAAGCTTTCTTT. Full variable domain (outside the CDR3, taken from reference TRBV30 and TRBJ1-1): SQTIHQWPATLVQPVGSPLSLECTVEGTSNPNLYWYRQAAGRGLQLLFYSVGIGQISSEVPQNLSASRPQDRQFILSSKKLLLSDSGFYLCAWRLGPGSPQAFFGQGTRLTVV.

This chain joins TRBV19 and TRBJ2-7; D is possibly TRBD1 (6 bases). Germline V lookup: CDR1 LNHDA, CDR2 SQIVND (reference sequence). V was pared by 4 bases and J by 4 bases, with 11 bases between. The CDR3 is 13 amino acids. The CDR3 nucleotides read TGTGCCAGTAGTACAGGGGTGAATTACGAGCAGTACTTC. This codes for CASSTGVNYEQYF.

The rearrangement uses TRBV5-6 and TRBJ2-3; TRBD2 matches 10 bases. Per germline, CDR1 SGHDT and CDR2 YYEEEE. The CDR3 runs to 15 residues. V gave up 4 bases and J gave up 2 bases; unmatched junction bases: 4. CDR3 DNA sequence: TGTGCCAGCAGCCCCGGACTAGCGGACACAGATACGCAGTATTTT. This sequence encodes CASSPGLADTDTQYF.

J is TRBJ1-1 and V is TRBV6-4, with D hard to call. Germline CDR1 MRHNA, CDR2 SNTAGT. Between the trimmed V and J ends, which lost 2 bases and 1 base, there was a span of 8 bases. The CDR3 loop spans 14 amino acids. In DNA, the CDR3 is TGTGCCAGCAGTGACGGACGGGGGAACACTGAAGCTTTCTTT. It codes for CASSDGRGNTEAFF.

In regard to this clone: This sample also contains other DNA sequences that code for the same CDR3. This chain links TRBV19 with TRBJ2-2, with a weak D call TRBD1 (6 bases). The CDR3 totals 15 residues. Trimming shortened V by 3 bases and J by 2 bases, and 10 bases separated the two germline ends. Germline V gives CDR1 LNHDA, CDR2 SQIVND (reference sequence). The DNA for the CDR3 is TGTGCCAGTAGTATCAGAGGGGGTAACACCGGGGAGCTGTTTTTT. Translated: CASSIRGGNTGELFF.

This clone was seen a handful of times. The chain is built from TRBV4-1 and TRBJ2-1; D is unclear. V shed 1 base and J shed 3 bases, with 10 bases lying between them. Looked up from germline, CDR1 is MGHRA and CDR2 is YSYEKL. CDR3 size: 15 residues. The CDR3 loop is CASSQVGLFYNEQFF. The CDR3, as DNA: TGCGCCAGCAGCCAAGTAGGGCTATTCTACAATGAGCAGTTCTTC.

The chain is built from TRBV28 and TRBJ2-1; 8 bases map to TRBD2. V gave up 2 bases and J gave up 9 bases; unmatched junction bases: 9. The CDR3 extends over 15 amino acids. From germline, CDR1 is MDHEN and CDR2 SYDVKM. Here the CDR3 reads CASSLPGGRIGEQFF. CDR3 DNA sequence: TGTGCCAGCAGTTTACCGGGAGGGCGAATTGGTGAGCAGTTCTTC.

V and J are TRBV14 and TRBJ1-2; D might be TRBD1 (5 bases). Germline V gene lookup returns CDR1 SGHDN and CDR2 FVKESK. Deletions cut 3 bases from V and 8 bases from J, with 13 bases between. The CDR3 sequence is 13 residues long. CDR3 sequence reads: CASSQGPASGYTF. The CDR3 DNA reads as TGTGCCAGCAGCCAGGGACCAGCCTCGGGCTACACCTTC.

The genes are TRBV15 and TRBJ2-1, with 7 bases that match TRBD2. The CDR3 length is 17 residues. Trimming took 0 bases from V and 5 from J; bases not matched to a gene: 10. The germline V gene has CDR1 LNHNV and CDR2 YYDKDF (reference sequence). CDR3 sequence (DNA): TGTGCCACCAGCAGAGAGGCCGGAGTAGCGGGTAACAATGAGCAGTTCTTC. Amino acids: CATSREAGVAGNNEQFF.

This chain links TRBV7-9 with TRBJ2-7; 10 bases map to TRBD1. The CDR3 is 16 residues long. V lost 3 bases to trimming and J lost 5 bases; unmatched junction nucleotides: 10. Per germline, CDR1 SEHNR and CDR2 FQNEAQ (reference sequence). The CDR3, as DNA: TGTGCCAGCAGCTTGCTTTTCGGGACAGGGGACGACGAGCAGTACTTC. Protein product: CASSLLFGTGDDEQYF.

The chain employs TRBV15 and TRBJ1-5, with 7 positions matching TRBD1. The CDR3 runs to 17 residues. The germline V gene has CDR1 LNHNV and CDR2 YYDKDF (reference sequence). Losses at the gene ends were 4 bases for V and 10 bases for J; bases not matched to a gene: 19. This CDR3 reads CATSTHRGGGTDSPQHF. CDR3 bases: TGTGCCACCAGCACCCATCGGGGGGGCGGGACAGATAGCCCCCAGCATTTT. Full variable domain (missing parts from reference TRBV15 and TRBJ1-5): DAMVIQNPRYQVTQFGKPVTLSCSQTLNHNVMYWYQQKSSQAPKLLFHYYDKDFNNEADTPDNFQSRRPNTSFCFLDIRSPGLGDTAMYLCATSTHRGGGTDSPQHFGDGTRLSIL.

The CDR3 DNA follows: TGTGCCAGTCTCGAGACGGTAAACTCTGGAAACACCATATATTTT. Residues: CASLETVNSGNTIYF. The rearrangement uses TRBV7-9 and TRBJ1-3; D remains ambiguous. This CDR3 is built from 15 residues. V lost 9 bases, J lost 0 bases, and 15 bases lay in between. Germline lookup yields CDR1 SEHNR and CDR2 FQNEAQ (reference sequence).

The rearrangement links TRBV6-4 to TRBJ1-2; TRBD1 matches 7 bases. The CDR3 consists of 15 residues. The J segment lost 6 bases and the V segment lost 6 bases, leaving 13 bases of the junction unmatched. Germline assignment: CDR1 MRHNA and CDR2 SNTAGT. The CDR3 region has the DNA TGTGCCAGCAGAGGGGACGACAGGGCTCACCATGGCTACACCTTC. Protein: CASRGDDRAHHGYTF.

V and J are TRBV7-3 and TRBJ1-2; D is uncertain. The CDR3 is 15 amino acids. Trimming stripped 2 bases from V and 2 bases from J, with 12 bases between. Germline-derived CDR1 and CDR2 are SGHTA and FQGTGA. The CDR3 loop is CASSLFPQLNYGYTF. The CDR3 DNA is TGTGCCAGCAGCTTATTCCCGCAGCTAAACTATGGCTACACCTTC.

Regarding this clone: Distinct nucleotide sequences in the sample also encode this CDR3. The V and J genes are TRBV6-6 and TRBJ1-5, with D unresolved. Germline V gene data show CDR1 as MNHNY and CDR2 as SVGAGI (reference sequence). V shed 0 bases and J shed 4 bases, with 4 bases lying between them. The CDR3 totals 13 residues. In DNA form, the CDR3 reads TGTGCCAGCAGTTACTCAAGGAATCAGCCCCAGCATTTT. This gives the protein CASSYSRNQPQHF.

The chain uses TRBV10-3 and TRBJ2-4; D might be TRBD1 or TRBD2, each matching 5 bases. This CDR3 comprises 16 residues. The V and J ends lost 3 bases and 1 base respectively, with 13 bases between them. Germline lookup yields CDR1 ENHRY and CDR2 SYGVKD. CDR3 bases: TGTGCCATCAGTGAACCAGGGACGGGGGCCAAAAACATTCAGTACTTC. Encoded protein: CAISEPGTGAKNIQYF.

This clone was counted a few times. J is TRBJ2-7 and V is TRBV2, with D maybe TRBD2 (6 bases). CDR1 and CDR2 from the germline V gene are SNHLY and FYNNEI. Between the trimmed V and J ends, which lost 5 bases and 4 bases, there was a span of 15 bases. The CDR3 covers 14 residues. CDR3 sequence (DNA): TGTGCCAGCAGTCGGAGCGAAAGCGGGTACGAGCAGTACTTC. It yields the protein CASSRSESGYEQYF.

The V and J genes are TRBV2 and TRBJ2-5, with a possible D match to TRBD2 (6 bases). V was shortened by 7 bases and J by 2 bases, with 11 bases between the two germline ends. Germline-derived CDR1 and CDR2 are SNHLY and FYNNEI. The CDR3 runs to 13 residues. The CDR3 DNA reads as TGTGCCAGCAACCCCCTAGCGCAAGAGACCCAGTACTTC. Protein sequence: CASNPLAQETQYF. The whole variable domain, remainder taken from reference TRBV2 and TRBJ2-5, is EPEVTQTPSHQVTQMGQEVILRCVPISNHLYFYWYRQILGQKVEFLVSFYNNEISEKSEIFDDQFSVERPDGSNFTLKIRSTKLEDSAMYFCASNPLAQETQYFGPGTRLLVL.

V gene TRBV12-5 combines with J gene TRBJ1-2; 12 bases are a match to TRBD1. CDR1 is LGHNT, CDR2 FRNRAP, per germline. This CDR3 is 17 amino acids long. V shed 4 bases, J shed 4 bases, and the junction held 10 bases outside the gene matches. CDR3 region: CASGSGDRGLRSYGYTF. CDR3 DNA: TGTGCTAGTGGTTCTGGGGACAGGGGGCTTAGGTCCTATGGCTACACCTTC.

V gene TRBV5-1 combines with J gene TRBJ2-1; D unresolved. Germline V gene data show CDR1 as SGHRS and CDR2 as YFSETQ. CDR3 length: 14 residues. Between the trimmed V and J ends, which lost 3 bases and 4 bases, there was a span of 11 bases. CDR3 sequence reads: CASSSIDAYNEQFF. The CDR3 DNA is TGCGCCAGCAGCTCGATCGACGCATACAATGAGCAGTTCTTC.

This CDR3 reads CASSSSGGSTDTQYF. Written as DNA, the CDR3 is TGCGCCAGCAGCTCTTCGGGGGGGAGCACAGATACGCAGTATTTT. The J gene is TRBJ2-3, the V gene TRBV5-1; 8 bases line up with TRBD2. The V gene's germline CDR1 is SGHRS and CDR2 YFSETQ. This CDR3 contains 15 residues. With V trimmed by 3 bases and J by 0 bases, 3 bases remained unmatched.

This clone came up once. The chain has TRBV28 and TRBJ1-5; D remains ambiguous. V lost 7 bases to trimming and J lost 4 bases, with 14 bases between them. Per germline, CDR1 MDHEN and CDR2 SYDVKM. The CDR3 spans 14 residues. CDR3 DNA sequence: TGTGCCAGCACCCTTACCGTATCGAATCAGCCCCAGCATTTT. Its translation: CASTLTVSNQPQHF.

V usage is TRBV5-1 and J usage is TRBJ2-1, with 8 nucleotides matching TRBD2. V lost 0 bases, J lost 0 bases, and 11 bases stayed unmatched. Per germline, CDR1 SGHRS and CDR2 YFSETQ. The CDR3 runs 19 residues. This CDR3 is CASSLASGASGYSYNEQFF. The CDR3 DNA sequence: TGCGCCAGCAGCTTGGCTTCGGGGGCTAGCGGGTACTCCTACAATGAGCAGTTCTTC. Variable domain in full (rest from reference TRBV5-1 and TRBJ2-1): KAGVTQTPRYLIKTRGQQVTLSCSPISGHRSVSWYQQTPGQGLQFLFEYFSETQRNKGNFPGRFSGRQFSNSRSEMNVSTLELGDSALYLCASSLASGASGYSYNEQFFGPGTRLTVL.

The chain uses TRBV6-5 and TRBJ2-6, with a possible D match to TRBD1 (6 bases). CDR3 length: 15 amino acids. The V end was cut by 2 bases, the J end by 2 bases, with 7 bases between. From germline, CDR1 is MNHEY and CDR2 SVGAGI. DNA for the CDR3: TGTGCCAGCAGTTACGAGGGGGCTGGGGCCAACGTCCTGACTTTC. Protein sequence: CASSYEGAGANVLTF.

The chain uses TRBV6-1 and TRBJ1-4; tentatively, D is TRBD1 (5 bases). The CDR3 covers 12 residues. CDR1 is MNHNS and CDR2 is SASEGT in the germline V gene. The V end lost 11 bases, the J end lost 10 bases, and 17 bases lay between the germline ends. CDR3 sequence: CAVKWDVGKLFF. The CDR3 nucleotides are TGTGCCGTCAAGTGGGACGTGGGAAAACTGTTTTTT.

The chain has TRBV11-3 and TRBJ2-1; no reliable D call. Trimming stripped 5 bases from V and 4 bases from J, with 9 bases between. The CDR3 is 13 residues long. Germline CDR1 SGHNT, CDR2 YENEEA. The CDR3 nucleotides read TGTGCCAGCAGCCCGGGTTCATACAATGAGCAGTTCTTC. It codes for CASSPGSYNEQFF.

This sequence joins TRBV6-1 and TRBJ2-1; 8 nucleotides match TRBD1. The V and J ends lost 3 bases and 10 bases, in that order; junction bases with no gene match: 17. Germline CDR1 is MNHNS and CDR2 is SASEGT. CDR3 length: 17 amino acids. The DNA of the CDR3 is TGTGCCAGCAGTGACAATAGGTTAGGACAGGGATTAAACGAGCAGTTCTTC. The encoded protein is CASSDNRLGQGLNEQFF.